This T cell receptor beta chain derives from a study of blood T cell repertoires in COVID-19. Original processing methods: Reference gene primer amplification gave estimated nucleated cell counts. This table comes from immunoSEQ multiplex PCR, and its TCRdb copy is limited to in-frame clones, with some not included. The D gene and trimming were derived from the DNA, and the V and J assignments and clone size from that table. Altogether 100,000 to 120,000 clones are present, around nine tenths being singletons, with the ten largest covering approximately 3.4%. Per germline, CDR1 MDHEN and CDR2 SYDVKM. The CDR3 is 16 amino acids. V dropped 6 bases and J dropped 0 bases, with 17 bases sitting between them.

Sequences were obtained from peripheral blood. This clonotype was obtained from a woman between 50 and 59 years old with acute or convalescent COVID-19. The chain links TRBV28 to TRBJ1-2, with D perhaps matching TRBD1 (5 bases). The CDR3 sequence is CASRRGKGTSNYGYTF. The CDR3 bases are TGTGCCAGCAGGCGGGGGAAGGGGACTTCTAACTATGGCTACACCTTC.